This entry lists 22 T cell receptor beta chains sequenced from one sample in a study of PD-1 blockade in classical Hodgkin lymphoma. Each and every patient relapsed after autologous stem cell transplantation, and patients got differing brentuximab vedotin exposure. Sequenced by immunoSEQ multiplex PCR; TCRdb stores in-frame clones only, minus some. The profile shows around 35,000 clones, about 86% of them singletons. The source was peripheral blood mononuclear cells (PBMCs), collected before the second cycle of nivolumab. Receptors were obtained from a human donor with classical Hodgkin lymphoma.

This clone was seen once. The V and J genes are TRBV7-9 and TRBJ1-1; D might be TRBD1 (5 bases). V lost 4 bases to trimming and J lost 1 base, with 13 bases between them. Germline lookup yields CDR1 SEHNR and CDR2 FQNEAQ (reference sequence). The CDR3 sequence is 15 residues long. The CDR3 here is CASSSVQDWNTEAFF. DNA of the CDR3: TGTGCCAGCAGCTCGGTACAGGATTGGAACACTGAAGCTTTCTTT.

The chain recombines TRBV2 with TRBJ2-3; D unclear. V was shortened by 8 bases and J by 4 bases, with 10 bases between the two germline ends. Germline assignment: CDR1 SNHLY and CDR2 FYNNEI. The CDR3 runs 12 residues. The CDR3 is CASDSYSDTQYF. For the CDR3, the DNA is TGTGCCAGCGACTCTTACTCAGATACGCAGTATTTT.

The chain couples TRBV5-1 to TRBJ2-1; weak D call: TRBD2 (6 bases). Germline V CDR1 and CDR2: SGHRS, YFSETQ. Trimming shortened V by 3 bases and J by 4 bases, and 11 bases separated the two germline ends. This CDR3 comprises 14 residues. The CDR3 here is CASSSGGVYNEQFF. DNA for the CDR3: TGCGCCAGCAGCTCAGGCGGGGTATACAATGAGCAGTTCTTC.

V is TRBV9 and J is TRBJ1-3, with unresolved D. Trimming cost V 4 bases and J 0 bases, with 14 bases left between them. CDR3 length: 16 amino acids. Germline lookup yields CDR1 SGDLS and CDR2 YYNGEE. The CDR3: CASSPRDTGSGNTIYF. CDR3 nucleotide sequence: TGTGCCAGCAGCCCTCGCGACACTGGCTCTGGAAACACCATATATTTT.

In regard to this clone: The junction departs from the called germline gene at one end, perhaps through a read error. CDR3 bases: TGTGCCAGCAGGGAAGGGACAGGGGCTTACAATGAGCAGTTCTTC. This gives the protein CASREGTGAYNEQFF. V gene TRBV6-1 combines with J gene TRBJ2-1; 10 bases agree with TRBD1. Germline lookup yields CDR1 MNHNS and CDR2 SASEGT. CDR3 size: 15 residues.

CDR3: CASSVRGEIYSGANVLTF. As DNA, the CDR3 is TGTGCCAGCAGCGTTCGGGGGGAAATATACTCTGGGGCCAACGTCCTGACTTTC. This rearrangement joins TRBV9 to TRBJ2-6; 7 bases agree with TRBD2. Trimming cost V 2 bases and J 0 bases; bases outside gene matches: 8. CDR1 and CDR2 (germline): SGDLS, YYNGEE. The CDR3 is 18 amino acids.

The chain employs TRBV4-1 and TRBJ2-5, with no clear D. This CDR3 has 13 residues. The germline gives CDR1 MGHRA, CDR2 YSYEKL. V lost 1 base and J 9 bases, leaving 12 bases between the germline ends. The CDR3 here is CASSQGGALAQYF. The CDR3 DNA sequence: TGCGCCAGCAGCCAAGGCGGCGCTTTGGCCCAGTACTTC.

The chain recombines TRBV7-9 with TRBJ1-2; a weak D match, TRBD1 (6 bases). CDR3 size: 13 residues. Deletions cut 5 bases from V and 8 bases from J, with 15 bases between. Per germline, CDR1 SEHNR and CDR2 FQNEAQ (reference sequence). As DNA, the CDR3 is TGTGCCAGCAGCCCCGACGGGGGCCGCGGCTACACCTTC. This codes for CASSPDGGRGYTF.

The rearrangement joins TRBV20-1 to TRBJ2-3, with D unclear. The V gene lost 8 bases and the J gene lost 7 bases, with 7 bases spanning the gap. The CDR3 is 9 residues long. CDR1 and CDR2 (germline): DFQATT, SNEGSKA (reference sequence). CDR3 region: CSWGHTQYF. CDR3 nucleotide sequence: TGCAGTTGGGGTCATACGCAGTATTTT.

In this sample, this clone turned up once. The chain is built from TRBV27 and TRBJ1-2; tentative D call: TRBD1 (6 bases). The CDR3 totals 17 residues. Germline V CDR1 and CDR2: MNHEY, SMNVEV (reference sequence). Trimming took off 3 bases at V and 2 bases at J, with 19 bases between the two ends. The CDR3 here is CASSFLNSAGGNYGYTF. In DNA form, the CDR3 reads TGTGCCAGCAGTTTCCTGAATTCCGCGGGGGGCAACTATGGCTACACCTTC.

V is TRBV19 and J is TRBJ2-3; D gene unclear. Per germline, CDR1 LNHDA and CDR2 SQIVND (reference sequence). The V end was cut by 4 bases, the J end by 1 base, with 12 bases between. The CDR3 loop spans 15 amino acids. Here the CDR3 DNA reads TGTGCCAGTAGTACAAACTTCAGAGGCACAGATACGCAGTATTTT. Amino acids: CASSTNFRGTDTQYF.

Notes on this clone: At one end, the junction sequence differs from germline, possibly due to a read error. The chain uses TRBV11-2 and TRBJ2-7, with 7 bases fitting TRBD2. Germline CDR1 and CDR2: SGHAT and FQNNGV. CDR3 length equals 15 residues. CDR3 in amino acids: CASRFAGDLSYEQYF. CDR3 coding DNA: TGTGCCAGCCGCTTCGCGGGAGACCTCTCCTACGAGCAGTACTTC.

The J gene is TRBJ2-7, the V gene TRBV28, with 13 bases that match TRBD2. J lost 2 bases, V lost 8 bases, and 3 bases had no gene match. The CDR3 length is 14 residues. Germline V lookup: CDR1 MDHEN, CDR2 SYDVKM. The CDR3: CASLLAGGTYEQYF. The CDR3 DNA sequence: TGTGCCAGCCTACTAGCGGGAGGGACCTACGAGCAGTACTTC.

The rearrangement joins TRBV2 to TRBJ2-7, with D uncertain. The V gene lost 5 bases and the J gene lost 6 bases, with 11 bases spanning the gap. The CDR3 runs to 12 residues. Germline V gene sequence: CDR1 SNHLY, CDR2 FYNNEI. CDR3 sequence (DNA): TGTGCCAGCAGTTACACCCCCCGCGAGCAGTACTTC. Translation: CASSYTPREQYF.

This chain links TRBV2 with TRBJ2-7; 7 nucleotides align to TRBD2. This CDR3 has 12 amino acids. The J segment lost 6 bases and the V segment lost 6 bases, leaving 5 bases of the junction unmatched. Germline CDR1 is SNHLY and CDR2 is FYNNEI. CDR3 in amino acids: CASRGGEGEQYF. The CDR3 region has the DNA TGTGCCAGCAGGGGGGGGGAAGGCGAGCAGTACTTC. Based on the CDR3 plus reference TRBV2 and TRBJ2-7, the full variable domain is EPEVTQTPSHQVTQMGQEVILRCVPISNHLYFYWYRQILGQKVEFLVSFYNNEISEKSEIFDDQFSVERPDGSNFTLKIRSTKLEDSAMYFCASRGGEGEQYFGPGTRLTVT.

The V gene is TRBV5-4, the J gene TRBJ2-7; possibly TRBD2 for D (5 bases). V shed 2 bases and J shed 6 bases, with 9 bases lying between them. This CDR3 is built from 12 residues. Germline CDR1 is SGHNT and CDR2 is YYREEE (reference sequence). The DNA for the CDR3 is TGTGCCAGCAGCTTAGTCCGGGGCGAGCAGTACTTC. This encodes CASSLVRGEQYF.

The V call is TRBV6-5, the J call TRBJ2-1, with 8 bases aligning to TRBD1. The germline CDR1 and CDR2 sequences are MNHEY and SVGAGI. CDR3 length equals 16 residues. V gave up 0 bases and J gave up 7 bases; unmatched junction bases: 8. CDR3 residues: CASSYSIYHRGNEQFF. In nucleotides, the CDR3 is TGTGCCAGCAGTTACTCGATATACCACAGGGGGAATGAGCAGTTCTTC.

The gene calls are TRBV28 and TRBJ2-6, with TRBD1 identical over 7 bases. Trimming took 4 bases from V and 0 from J; bases not matched to a gene: 15. Per the germline V gene, CDR1 is MDHEN and CDR2 is SYDVKM. The CDR3 consists of 20 residues. The CDR3 DNA sequence: TGTGCCAGCAGTTCGTACCGGACAGGCAACTCCACCTCTGGGGCCAACGTCCTGACTTTC. This gives the protein CASSSYRTGNSTSGANVLTF.

CDR3 region: CASTPTGRYEQYF. The CDR3 region has the DNA TGTGCCAGCACACCCACAGGGCGCTACGAGCAGTACTTC. The V gene is TRBV6-5, the J gene TRBJ2-7; D may be TRBD1 (6 bases). Between the trimmed V and J ends, which lost 7 bases and 3 bases, there was a span of 13 bases. Germline CDR1 and CDR2: MNHEY and SVGAGI. The CDR3 is made up of 13 amino acids.

This sequence joins TRBV7-9 and TRBJ2-7; D is ambiguous. The CDR3 spans 13 residues. The ends were cut back, 2 bases at V and 8 bases at J, with 13 bases in the middle. Germline V gives CDR1 SEHNR, CDR2 FQNEAQ (reference sequence). CDR3: CASSLSSAAQQYF. CDR3 in DNA: TGTGCCAGCAGCTTATCCTCGGCAGCCCAGCAGTACTTC.

The chain is built from TRBV14 and TRBJ2-1; D call uncertain. Germline V gives CDR1 SGHDN, CDR2 FVKESK. Deletions cut 1 base from V and 4 bases from J, with 14 bases between. The CDR3 is 16 amino acids. CDR3 DNA sequence: TGTGCCAGCAGCCAAGCCCTTAGAATGGGGTACAATGAGCAGTTCTTC. Encoded protein: CASSQALRMGYNEQFF.

The count of this clone is one. The chain joins TRBV6-5 to TRBJ2-7; 8 bases map to TRBD2. The V gene's germline CDR1 is MNHEY and CDR2 SVGAGI. Germline trimming cut 7 bases from V and 0 bases from J; bases unmatched to any gene: 5. CDR3 length: 14 residues. CDR3 sequence (DNA): TGTGCCAGCACAACGGGGACTAGCTCCTACGAGCAGTACTTC. This gives the protein CASTTGTSSYEQYF.